Sequencing of this T cell receptor (beta chain) was carried out in a study of blood T cell repertoires in COVID-19. Across the whole study: Samples representing acute and convalescent COVID-19 were sourced from the United States, Italy and Spain.

Assay: immunoSEQ multiplex PCR; the TCRdb copy retains only in-frame clones and omits some. The table records around 58,000 clones, roughly 83% of them present only once. Trimming took off 0 bases at V and 0 bases at J, with 7 bases between the two ends. CDR3 length equals 15 residues. CDR1 SGDLS and CDR2 YYNGEE come from the germline V gene. J is TRBJ1-3 and V is TRBV9; D is possibly TRBD1 (5 bases). This sequence was found in a human donor in a cohort sampled during active COVID-19. What was sequenced was peripheral blood. The CDR3 DNA follows: TGTGCCAGCAGCGTAGGGGACTACTCTGGAAACACCATATATTTT. It specifies CASSVGDYSGNTIYF.